The 3 T cell receptor beta chains listed next were all sequenced from one sample in a study of T cell responses to AZD1222 COVID-19 vaccine. The data were produced by immunoSEQ multiplex PCR, yet TCRdb's version contains in-frame clones alone and is incomplete. The table includes approximately 150,000 clones, nearly 95% detected once. Source: peripheral blood, taken on day 0 of AZD1222 vaccination. The receptor source for this set is an adult in good health.

The CDR3 protein is CASSPGPGSSPLHF. As DNA, the CDR3 is TGTGCCAGCAGTCCGGGGCCCGGCAGTTCACCCCTCCACTTT. V gene TRBV27 combines with J gene TRBJ1-6; a weak D match, TRBD1 (5 bases). Germline V CDR1 and CDR2: MNHEY, SMNVEV (reference sequence). This CDR3 spans 14 amino acids. The V end lost 5 bases, the J end lost 9 bases, and 14 bases lay between the germline ends.

There are a few counts of this clone. This chain uses TRBV6-5 with TRBJ1-1; D remains ambiguous. Between the trimmed V and J ends, which lost 6 bases and 2 bases, there was a span of 7 bases. The CDR3 runs 12 residues. Germline assignment: CDR1 MNHEY and CDR2 SVGAGI. In nucleotides, the CDR3 is TGTGCCAGCAGAGGAGGAAACACTGAAGCTTTCTTT. Its protein product is CASRGGNTEAFF.

J is TRBJ1-1 and V is TRBV9; 7 positions agree with TRBD1. In germline, CDR1 is SGDLS, CDR2 YYNGEE. Trimming cost V 4 bases and J 8 bases; bases outside gene matches: 8. The CDR3 runs to 13 residues. CDR3 bases: TGTGCCAGCAGCACCACACAGGGGCTCGAAGCTTTCTTT. Translated, it gives CASSTTQGLEAFF.